The next 11 T cell receptor delta chains were all read from a single sample in a study of delta chains in infants with herpesvirus infections. Gamma-chain- and delta-chain-specific primers converted PBMC RNA into TCR cDNA. TCRdb re-processed the RT-PCR reads via CATT. This table has around 500 delta-chain clones, under 20% appearing once. This material consisted of peripheral blood, taken at time point 2 of longitudinal follow-up. The origin of the receptors is a human donor who was a Ugandan infant, either HIV-exposed or HIV-unexposed (not recorded which).

To note about this clone: This likely came from a read error, as a far larger clone is one base away. V usage is TRAV29/DV5 and J usage is TRDJ1; D is possibly TRDD3 (5 bases). The CDR3 has 19 amino acids. V gave up 1 base and J gave up 4 bases, with 29 bases separating them. Per the germline V gene, CDR1 is NSMFDY and CDR2 is ISSIKDK. As DNA, the CDR3 is TGTGCAGCAAGCTCTCGGCTACCGCTGGGAATCCCATACATCGATAAACTCATCTTT. Its protein is CAASSRLPLGIPYIDKLIF.

This clone was seen more than once but under ten times. CDR3 bases: TGTGCTCTTGGGGAACCTATCGCTTCCTCACCCTTACTGGGGTTCTCTTACACCGATAAACTCATCTTT. Protein sequence: CALGEPIASSPLLGFSYTDKLIF. The chain couples TRDV1 to TRDJ1; possibly TRDD3 for D (7 bases). CDR1 TSWWSYY and CDR2 QGS come from the germline V gene. The CDR3 has 23 amino acids. V was shortened by 1 base and J by 0 bases, with 33 bases between the two germline ends.

This clone has more than one count but fewer than ten. A read error is the likely source, as a far larger clone sits one nucleotide away. The chain combines TRAV38-2/DV8 with TRDJ1; D could derive from TRDD2 or TRDD3 (8 bases each). Germline CDR1 and CDR2: TSESDYY and QEAYKQQN. The CDR3 is 23 amino acids. The V end lost 2 bases, the J end lost 0 bases, and 35 bases lay between the germline ends. Written as DNA, the CDR3 is TGTGCTTATAGGAGGAACTTCCTACCAAAACTCGTACTGGGGGGCCCGTACACCGATAAACTCATCTTT. Its protein product is CAYRRNFLPKLVLGGPYTDKLIF.

The CDR3 DNA sequence: TGTGCCTGTGATATACTGGGGGATACAGAGCCCCCTTCTTTGACAGCACAACTCTTCTTT. This sequence encodes CACDILGDTEPPSLTAQLFF. The rearrangement uses TRDV2 and TRDJ2; 12 bases map to TRDD3. The CDR3 extends over 20 amino acids. The V gene end was trimmed by 4 bases and the J gene end by 0 bases; junction bases not matched to a gene: 14. Germline loops: CDR1 GEAIGNYY, CDR2 EKD.

This clone was detected once. Possible read error: a much larger clone is one base away. This sequence joins TRDV1 and TRDJ1; 11 nucleotides agree with TRDD3. Assignment of the J gene here rests on matching the DNA to germline, because TCRdb gives none. The CDR3 is 23 residues long. Germline CDR1 reads TSWWSYY; CDR2 reads QGS. The CDR3 sequence: CALGEPPFLHTYWGIRRTNKLIF. The CDR3 DNA follows: TGTGCTCTTGGGGAACCCCCATTCCTACATACCTACTGGGGGATAAGACGCACCAATAAACTCATCTTT.

CDR3 protein: CALGEFPYWGIAPWDTRQMFF. CDR3 coding DNA: TGTGCTCTTGGGGAATTCCCATACTGGGGGATAGCCCCCTGGGACACCCGACAGATGTTTTTC. The rearrangement joins TRDV1 to TRDJ3, with 11 bases lining up with TRDD3. Assignment of the J gene here rests on matching the DNA to germline, because TCRdb gives none. V shed 2 bases and J 2 bases; nucleotides not matched to a gene: 11. CDR1 TSWWSYY and CDR2 QGS come from the germline V gene. The CDR3 extends over 21 amino acids.

This clone is termed large (0.1 to 1%). This chain connects TRDV1 to TRDJ1; D is perhaps TRDD2 (6 bases). CDR1 is TSWWSYY and CDR2 is QGS in the germline V gene. Trimming pared 0 bases from V and 0 bases from J, leaving 26 bases between. The CDR3 loop spans 21 amino acids. The DNA for the CDR3 is TGTGCTCTTGGGGAACTAGGGTCCTACAATCGCGGGGTTCCGTACACCGATAAACTCATCTTT. It encodes CALGELGSYNRGVPYTDKLIF.

A note on this clone: A read error is likely here: a far larger clone is one base away. The rearrangement links TRDV2 to TRDJ1; a weak D match, TRDD2 (8 bases). No J segment appears in TCRdb, so it was assigned here by matching the sequence to germline. The CDR3 covers 20 residues. CDR1 is GEAIGNYY and CDR2 is EKD in the germline V gene. This CDR3 reads CARDTARTFLTRGDTDKLIF. Here the CDR3 DNA reads TGTGCCCGTGACACCGCGAGGACCTTCCTAACGAGGGGGGATACCGATAAACTCATCTTT.

This clone turned up a few times. A far bigger clonotype differs at one base, so this is likely a read error. The identical CDR3 is also encoded by other nucleotide sequences in the sample. J is TRDJ1 and V is TRDV3; D is possibly TRDD3 (5 bases). The V gene's germline CDR1 is TVYSNPD and CDR2 GDNSRS (reference sequence). The CDR3 extends over 17 amino acids. The CDR3 DNA reads TGTGCATTTTCTGCCGACCCCGGGGAGTCGTACACCGATAAACTCATCTTT. This translates into CAFSADPGESYTDKLIF.

For this clone: This probably arose from a read error, given a far larger clone one base away. The chain has TRDV1 and TRDJ1; D is perhaps TRDD3 (5 bases). The CDR3 covers 21 residues. V was pared by 2 bases and J by 1 base, with 29 bases between. Germline V gene lookup returns CDR1 TSWWSYY and CDR2 QGS. The chain's CDR3 is CALGEGTHLIWGWPSTDKLIF. As DNA, the CDR3 is TGTGCTCTTGGGGAAGGGACCCACCTAATTTGGGGTTGGCCCTCCACCGATAAACTCATCTTT.

This clone is labeled as large (0.1 to 1%). The rearrangement uses TRDV1 and TRDJ1, with a tentative D call TRDD2 (5 bases). CDR3 size: 18 residues. Germline loops: CDR1 TSWWSYY, CDR2 QGS. Trimming removed 6 bases at V and 0 bases at J, with 23 bases between. The CDR3: CALGKSPTAIVYTDKLIF. The DNA for the CDR3 is TGTGCTCTTGGTAAAAGCCCTACTGCAATTGTGTACACCGATAAACTCATCTTT.